The 13 T cell receptor beta chains below all came from one sample that was sequenced in a study of PD-1 blockade in classical Hodgkin lymphoma. Every one of the patients relapsed after autologous stem cell transplantation (brentuximab vedotin exposure was variable). Method: immunoSEQ multiplex PCR; TCRdb's copy keeps in-frame clones and lacks some. The table has over 20,000 clones, 80% seen once; the top ten hold 6% to 8.5%. Source: peripheral blood mononuclear cells (PBMCs), taken at baseline. Receptor source: a human donor with classical Hodgkin lymphoma.

The chain employs TRBV9 and TRBJ1-5; possible D gene TRBD1, 5 bases. CDR1 SGDLS and CDR2 YYNGEE come from the germline V gene. V lost 3 bases and J 0 bases, leaving 10 bases between the germline ends. The CDR3 extends over 15 amino acids. DNA of the CDR3: TGTGCCAGCAGCGCCGGGACGGGTAGCAATCAGCCCCAGCATTTT. This codes for CASSAGTGSNQPQHF.

The CDR3 here is CASSESGTGGSGELFF. DNA of the CDR3: TGTGCCAGCAGTGAATCCGGGACAGGGGGCAGCGGGGAGCTGTTTTTT. J is TRBJ2-2 and V is TRBV6-4; TRBD1 aligns across 12 bases. With 3 bases clipped from V and 7 bases from J, the junction kept 6 bases outside the gene matches. CDR3 length equals 16 residues. The germline V gene has CDR1 MRHNA and CDR2 SNTAGT.

This chain joins TRBV13 and TRBJ2-4; the match to TRBD1 covers 9 bases. V trimming: 4 bases; J trimming: 1 base; junction bases outside the gene matches: 14. The CDR3 extends over 19 amino acids. The germline V gene encodes CDR1 PRHDT and CDR2 FYEKMQ (reference sequence). The CDR3 sequence is CASSSDRGGLEPAKNIQYF. The CDR3 nucleotides read TGTGCCAGCAGCTCGGACAGGGGTGGCTTAGAACCCGCCAAAAACATTCAGTACTTC.

This chain links TRBV7-9 with TRBJ2-3; maybe TRBD1 (5 bases). V was shortened by 5 bases and J by 6 bases, with 15 bases between the two germline ends. The CDR3 loop spans 14 amino acids. Germline V gene data show CDR1 as SEHNR and CDR2 as FQNEAQ (reference sequence). CDR3 in DNA: TGTGCCAGCAGCCCCCGCGACAGCTCGGATACGCAGTATTTT. Translated: CASSPRDSSDTQYF.

V is TRBV5-6 and J is TRBJ2-7; no clear D. CDR3 length: 16 amino acids. Per germline, CDR1 SGHDT and CDR2 YYEEEE. V was shortened by 2 bases and J by 0 bases, with 15 bases between the two germline ends. The DNA of the CDR3 is TGTGCCAGCAGCTTCACCCCCTATAGGAGCTCCTACGAGCAGTACTTC. Amino acid sequence: CASSFTPYRSSYEQYF. Full variable domain (remainder filled in from reference TRBV5-6 and TRBJ2-7): DAGVTQSPTHLIKTRGQQVTLRCSPKSGHDTVSWYQQALGQGPQFIFQYYEEEERQRGNFPDRFSGHQFPNYSSELNVNALLLGDSALYLCASSFTPYRSSYEQYFGPGTRLTVT.

V gene TRBV5-1 combines with J gene TRBJ2-1; D possibly matches TRBD1 or TRBD2 (5 bases each). With 4 bases removed from V and 4 bases from J, the gap between germline ends came to 15 bases. The CDR3 has 15 residues. The germline CDR1 and CDR2 sequences are SGHRS and YFSETQ. The CDR3 sequence is CASSVHRDGYNEQFF. The CDR3 DNA is TGCGCCAGCAGCGTACACCGGGACGGTTACAATGAGCAGTTCTTC.

This rearrangement joins TRBV6-5 to TRBJ1-2; D gene ambiguous. Germline values: CDR1 MNHEY, CDR2 SVGAGI. The CDR3 is 11 amino acids. CDR3 sequence reads: CAAGANYGYTF. As DNA, the CDR3 is TGTGCGGCCGGAGCTAACTATGGCTACACCTTC.

This clone showed up just a few times. The DNA of the CDR3 is TGTGCCAGCAGCTCGGCCCCGAAAACACCCCTCCACTTT. It encodes CASSSAPKTPLHF. V is TRBV7-9 and J is TRBJ1-6; D gene ambiguous. CDR1 and CDR2 from the germline V gene are SEHNR and FQNEAQ (reference sequence). Trimming took 4 bases from V and 11 from J, leaving 12 bases between them. This CDR3 is 13 amino acids long.

The chain joins TRBV7-2 to TRBJ2-1; D remains unclear. This CDR3 has 13 residues. The V gene lost 3 bases and the J gene lost 5 bases, with 8 bases spanning the gap. Germline V gene lookup returns CDR1 SGHTA and CDR2 FQGNSA. CDR3 residues: CASSFDPDNEQFF. The DNA for the CDR3 is TGTGCCAGCAGCTTTGACCCCGACAATGAGCAGTTCTTC.

The V and J genes are TRBV6-5 and TRBJ1-1; D is unclear. Trimming cost V 5 bases and J 0 bases, with 7 bases left between them. This CDR3 has 13 residues. From germline, CDR1 is MNHEY and CDR2 SVGAGI. CDR3 DNA: TGTGCCAGCAGTCGGAGCTTGAACACTGAAGCTTTCTTT. Its translation is CASSRSLNTEAFF.

The rearrangement links TRBV5-6 to TRBJ2-3, with a weak D call TRBD1 (5 bases). This CDR3 is built from 14 residues. Germline V lookup: CDR1 SGHDT, CDR2 YYEEEE. Trimming removed 3 bases from V and 1 base from J, with 9 bases in between. The CDR3 loop reads CASSSPRGTDTQYF. In nucleotides, the CDR3 is TGTGCCAGCAGCTCTCCCAGGGGCACAGATACGCAGTATTTT.

The chain employs TRBV25-1 and TRBJ1-3, with a weak D call TRBD1 (5 bases). Trimming removed 2 bases from V and 4 bases from J, with 12 bases in between. Looked up from germline, CDR1 is MGHDK and CDR2 is SYGVNS. The CDR3 is made up of 15 amino acids. The CDR3 DNA reads TGTGCCAGCAGTGAACCCGGGACGGTAGGAAACACCATATATTTT. This encodes CASSEPGTVGNTIYF.

The rearrangement uses TRBV6-4 and TRBJ2-1, with 16 bases that match TRBD2. V trimming: 3 bases; J trimming: 9 bases; junction bases outside the gene matches: 11. CDR1 is MRHNA and CDR2 is SNTAGT in the germline V gene. This CDR3 is built from 18 residues. CDR3 sequence: CASSEGPGLAGGPPEQFF. The CDR3 coding sequence is TGTGCCAGCAGTGAAGGACCGGGACTAGCGGGGGGGCCCCCTGAGCAGTTCTTC.